This passage covers 30 T cell receptor beta chains from one sample sequenced in a study of blood T cells in healthy people across ages. Alongside a J-beta primer mix, a sample-barcoded 5' primer served in a second PCR lasting about 6 to 11 cycles. Each CDR3 protein gets one entry after TCRdb re-called the 5' RACE reads with MiXCR. The profile covers about 930,000 distinct CDR3 sequences, with almost 30% appearing a single time and 10% taken by the ten largest. These same records also appear under a second study, on T cells of mothers and their children.

Sample: blood. The receptors originated from a woman aged 40 to 49 in good health.

This clonotype occurred a few times. The chain employs TRBV7-2 and TRBJ2-5; D could derive from TRBD1 or TRBD2 (5 bases each). Looked up from germline, CDR1 is SGHTA and CDR2 is FQGNSA. V was trimmed by 5 bases and J by 9 bases, leaving 25 bases between them. The CDR3 runs 16 residues. The CDR3 spells CASSPRTGTLGGAQYF. CDR3 bases: TGTGCCAGCAGCCCTCGCACCGGGACCCTGGGTGGGGCCCAGTACTTC.

The V and J genes are TRBV5-1 and TRBJ2-1, with D possibly TRBD2 on 6 matching bases. The ends were cut back, 5 bases at V and 0 bases at J, with 12 bases in the middle. This CDR3 contains 15 residues. Germline V CDR1 and CDR2: SGHRS, YFSETQ. The CDR3 protein is CASRWGAGSYNEQFF. DNA of the CDR3: TGCGCCAGCAGGTGGGGAGCGGGCTCCTACAATGAGCAGTTCTTC.

The chain combines TRBV28 with TRBJ1-5; weak D call: TRBD1 (5 bases). Trimming stripped 1 base from V and 7 bases from J, with 17 bases between. The CDR3 runs 16 residues. Per germline, CDR1 MDHEN and CDR2 SYDVKM. CDR3 in DNA: TGTGCCAGCAGTTTATATCTCGGGACCTTAAGGCAGCCCCAGCATTTT. As protein: CASSLYLGTLRQPQHF.

The chain couples TRBV28 to TRBJ2-1; the match to TRBD2 covers 8 bases. Germline trimming cut 7 bases from V and 4 bases from J; bases unmatched to any gene: 9. This CDR3 comprises 15 residues. Looked up from germline, CDR1 is MDHEN and CDR2 is SYDVKM. The CDR3 DNA follows: TGTGCCAGCATTCTCCGGGGGGGCCTTTACAATGAGCAGTTCTTC. Translated, it gives CASILRGGLYNEQFF.

This clonotype was detected many times. The chain recombines TRBV20-1 with TRBJ1-1, with D possibly being TRBD1 (5 bases). V was cut by 6 bases and J by 0 bases, with 14 bases left in between. CDR3 length: 14 residues. In germline, CDR1 is DFQATT, CDR2 SNEGSKA (reference sequence). The CDR3 coding sequence is TGCAGTGCAAGTATACAGGTCTTGAACACTGAAGCTTTCTTT. Its protein product is CSASIQVLNTEAFF.

The chain has TRBV6-5 and TRBJ1-1, with D possibly being TRBD1 (5 bases). Trimming removed 6 bases at V and 5 bases at J, with 16 bases between. The CDR3 sequence is 14 residues long. CDR1 MNHEY and CDR2 SVGAGI come from the germline V gene. The CDR3, as DNA: TGTGCCAGCAGGTACGGAGCAGGGAGAACTGAAGCTTTCTTT. Amino acids: CASRYGAGRTEAFF.

This clonotype has a handful of counts. V is TRBV5-1 and J is TRBJ2-3; D is uncertain. Germline loops: CDR1 SGHRS, CDR2 YFSETQ. This CDR3 is built from 14 residues. Trimming took off 0 bases at V and 0 bases at J, with 5 bases between the two ends. CDR3 nucleotides: TGCGCCAGCAGCTTGGTTCAAAGCACAGATACGCAGTATTTT. Encoded protein: CASSLVQSTDTQYF.

This clonotype was counted at least ten times. The rearrangement links TRBV4-3 to TRBJ2-1; tentative D call: TRBD1 (5 bases). Trimming pared 0 bases from V and 10 bases from J, leaving 19 bases between. This CDR3 has 16 residues. The germline gives CDR1 LGHNA, CDR2 YSLEER. The CDR3 is CASSQDHSAGMGEQFF. CDR3 DNA sequence: TGCGCCAGCAGCCAAGATCACAGCGCAGGGATGGGCGAGCAGTTCTTC.

The chain couples TRBV13 to TRBJ2-2; D not certain. Trimming left V 4 bases short and J 4 bases short, with 19 bases between. CDR1 and CDR2 from the germline V gene are PRHDT and FYEKMQ (reference sequence). The CDR3 is 17 amino acids. The CDR3 loop is CASSSYSMTLLTGELFF. DNA for the CDR3: TGTGCCAGCAGCTCCTATAGTATGACCCTGCTCACCGGGGAGCTGTTTTTT. The entire variable domain, with the rest obtained from reference TRBV13 and TRBJ2-2, is as follows: AAGVIQSPRHLIKEKRETATLKCYPIPRHDTVYWYQQGPGQDPQFLISFYEKMQSDKGSIPDRFSAQQFSDYHSELNMSSLELGDSALYFCASSSYSMTLLTGELFFGEGSRLTVL.

This clonotype was counted many times. The chain carries TRBV29-1 and TRBJ2-7; D is possibly TRBD1 (6 bases). The CDR3 has 12 residues. Looked up from germline, CDR1 is SQVTM and CDR2 is ANQGSEA. The CDR3: CRTRTVPYEQYF. In DNA form, the CDR3 reads TGCAGGACCCGGACAGTCCCCTACGAGCAGTACTTC.

About this clonotype itself: This clone may be a read error of a much larger clone one base away. The chain recombines TRBV20-1 with TRBJ2-7; D gene uncertain. Germline values: CDR1 DFQATT, CDR2 SNEGSKA (reference sequence). Trimming removed 5 bases from V and 7 bases from J, with 9 bases in between. This CDR3 region has 10 residues. CDR3 in DNA: TGCAGTGCTCTTCTACAGGAGCAGTACTTC. This translates into CSALLQEQYF.

Concerning this clonotype itself: This may be a read error, as it is one base from a much larger clone. For the CDR3, the DNA is TGCGCCAACAGCCAAAATAGCGGCTACGAGCAGTACTTC. Translation gives CANSQNSGYEQYF. This chain uses TRBV4-3 with TRBJ2-7; D possibly corresponds to TRBD2 (6 bases). The CDR3 sequence is 13 residues long. Germline values: CDR1 LGHNA, CDR2 YSLEER.

This clonotype was observed a few times. This sequence joins TRBV5-6 and TRBJ2-3; possible D gene TRBD2, 6 bases. Looked up from germline, CDR1 is SGHDT and CDR2 is YYEEEE. The CDR3 consists of 14 residues. Trimming took off 7 bases at V and 6 bases at J, with 18 bases between the two ends. The CDR3 DNA sequence: TGTGCCAGCCGCCGGCGGGGCGCAAGGGATACGCAGTATTTT. Its translation: CASRRRGARDTQYF. The whole variable domain, remainder taken from reference TRBV5-6 and TRBJ2-3, is DAGVTQSPTHLIKTRGQQVTLRCSPKSGHDTVSWYQQALGQGPQFIFQYYEEEERQRGNFPDRFSGHQFPNYSSELNVNALLLGDSALYLCASRRRGARDTQYFGPGTRLTVL.

This chain uses TRBV28 with TRBJ1-2, with a weak D call TRBD1 (5 bases). The CDR3 has 12 residues. CDR1 and CDR2 from the germline V gene are MDHEN and SYDVKM. Between the trimmed V and J ends, which lost 8 bases and 7 bases, there was a span of 14 bases. The CDR3 DNA reads as TGTGCCAGCGAGCCTGTTGGGGGTGGCTACACCTTC. Protein: CASEPVGGGYTF.

A few counts support this clonotype. The chain links TRBV20-1 to TRBJ2-2; D might be TRBD1 or TRBD2, each matching 6 bases. This CDR3 is 13 amino acids long. The V and J ends lost 1 base and 6 bases respectively, with 9 bases between them. Germline CDR1 reads DFQATT; CDR2 reads SNEGSKA (reference sequence). The DNA of the CDR3 is TGCAGTGCTAGAGGAGGGGGGCCCGGGGAGCTGTTTTTT. Translation: CSARGGGPGELFF.

On this clonotype itself: This may stem from a read error, because a much larger clone lies one nucleotide away. The chain recombines TRBV7-9 with TRBJ2-5; D remains unclear. Germline CDR1 and CDR2: SEHNR and FQNEAQ (reference sequence). This CDR3 spans 15 amino acids. Trimming removed 3 bases from V and 2 bases from J, with 13 bases in between. CDR3 in amino acids: CASSFVDGAQETQYF. CDR3 DNA sequence: TGTGCCAGCAGCTTCGTCGACGGCGCACAAGAGACCCAGTACTTC.

This clonotype turned up a few times. This chain joins TRBV4-1 and TRBJ2-1, with 9 bases aligning to TRBD2. The trim removed 1 base at V and 9 bases at J, leaving 13 bases unmatched. The CDR3 is made up of 17 amino acids. Looked up from germline, CDR1 is MGHRA and CDR2 is YSYEKL. CDR3 nucleotides: TGCGCCAGCAGCCAAGTTTGGGCGGGGGGGCGGTCCCGTGAGCAGTTCTTC. Protein sequence: CASSQVWAGGRSREQFF.

J is TRBJ2-5 and V is TRBV10-3; 12 nucleotides align to TRBD2. This CDR3 comprises 15 residues. Losses at the gene ends were 7 bases for V and 11 bases for J; bases not matched to a gene: 14. CDR1 is ENHRY and CDR2 is SYGVKD in the germline V gene. The CDR3 loop is CAITSGGAGYSEQYF. DNA for the CDR3: TGTGCCATCACTAGCGGGGGGGCCGGATACAGTGAGCAGTACTTC.

This clonotype was detected a few times. V is TRBV28 and J is TRBJ1-3, with 7 bases that match TRBD1. The CDR3 spans 14 residues. The V gene's germline CDR1 is MDHEN and CDR2 SYDVKM. Unmatched junction bases numbered 5, after V lost 5 bases and J lost 4 bases. The CDR3 DNA sequence: TGTGCCAGCAGTAACCGACAGGGAGGAAACACCATATATTTT. Its protein is CASSNRQGGNTIYF.

CDR3 sequence (DNA): TGCGCCAGCAGCTCTAGGGGCCTTACGATGAACACTGAAGCTTTCTTT. This sequence encodes CASSSRGLTMNTEAFF. V is TRBV5-1 and J is TRBJ1-1; D perhaps matches TRBD1 (5 bases). Germline V gives CDR1 SGHRS, CDR2 YFSETQ. CDR3 size: 16 residues. V lost 3 bases and J 0 bases, leaving 15 bases between the germline ends.

In its sample, this clonotype was seen a few times. The rearrangement links TRBV7-9 to TRBJ2-1; 7 nucleotides align to TRBD1. The CDR3 is made up of 13 amino acids. The J segment lost 6 bases and the V segment lost 6 bases, leaving 5 bases of the junction unmatched. Germline V lookup: CDR1 SEHNR, CDR2 FQNEAQ (reference sequence). CDR3 in DNA: TGTGCCAGCAGACATACAGGGGTCAATGAGCAGTTCTTC. Its translation is CASRHTGVNEQFF.

The genes are TRBV20-1 and TRBJ1-1; D is possibly TRBD1 (6 bases). The CDR3 length is 14 residues. Germline V gene sequence: CDR1 DFQATT, CDR2 SNEGSKA (reference sequence). Trimming removed 7 bases at V and 2 bases at J, with 17 bases between. CDR3 loop: CSGGADRYNTEAFF. CDR3 bases: TGCAGTGGGGGGGCGGATCGTTATAACACTGAAGCTTTCTTT.

A note on this clonotype: A read error may produce the germline difference seen at one junction end. The chain combines TRBV7-2 with TRBJ2-3; D call uncertain. This CDR3 has 15 amino acids. Germline V gives CDR1 SGHTA, CDR2 FQGNSA. DNA for the CDR3: TGTGCCAGCAGTTTAGGTCGGACCCCCCCAGATACGCAGTATTTT. The encoded protein is CASSLGRTPPDTQYF.

This clonotype was picked up a small number of times. This chain joins TRBV12-3 or TRBV12-4 and TRBJ2-1; 8 nucleotides agree with TRBD1. With the DNA end fitting TRBJ2-7 better, the J assignment may be wrong. The CDR3 is made up of 15 amino acids. CDR3 sequence: CASSLQGQAYNEQYF. The CDR3 nucleotides read TGTGCCAGCAGTTTGCAGGGACAGGCGTACAATGAGCAGTACTTC.

This clonotype has ten or more counts. CDR3 protein: CASSAAGQGVFEQYF. As DNA, the CDR3 is TGTGCCAGCAGCGCCGCGGGACAGGGGGTCTTTGAGCAGTACTTC. The V gene is TRBV7-9, the J gene TRBJ2-5; 11 bases fit TRBD1. V shed 5 bases, J shed 11 bases, and the junction held 13 bases outside the gene matches. This CDR3 comprises 15 residues. Germline lookup yields CDR1 SEHNR and CDR2 FQNEAQ (reference sequence).

Concerning this clonotype: It may be a read error: a sequence one base away is much more abundant. The chain joins TRBV7-2 to TRBJ2-3; no clear D. The CDR3 is 14 residues long. Germline V lookup: CDR1 SGHTA, CDR2 FQGNSA. The V and J ends lost 5 bases and 2 bases respectively, with 11 bases between them. The CDR3 DNA reads as TGTGCCAGCAGCCCAGACGGGCACACAGATACGCAGTATTTT. It encodes CASSPDGHTDTQYF.

This clonotype occurred many times. The V gene is TRBV4-1, the J gene TRBJ2-5, with D maybe TRBD2 (6 bases). This CDR3 is 11 amino acids long. The V and J ends lost 3 bases and 7 bases respectively, with 6 bases between them. The V gene's germline CDR1 is MGHRA and CDR2 YSYEKL. CDR3 region: CASSQGGTQYF. The CDR3 DNA is TGCGCCAGCAGCCAGGGGGGGACCCAGTACTTC.

Turning to this clonotype: A much larger clone differs by one base, so this may be a read error. The chain combines TRBV5-1 with TRBJ1-4; 7 bases line up with TRBD1. Looked up from germline, CDR1 is SGHRS and CDR2 is YFSETQ. The CDR3 totals 15 residues. The CDR3 DNA follows: TGCGCCAGCAGCTTGATGACAGGGCGTAATGAAAAACGGTTTTTT. Its protein product is CASSLMTGRNEKRFF.

The chain has TRBV29-1 and TRBJ2-3; TRBD1 matches 8 bases. The CDR3 is 15 residues long. Germline V gives CDR1 SQVTM, CDR2 ANQGSEA. The V and J ends lost 7 bases and 2 bases, in that order; junction bases with no gene match: 11. CDR3 sequence (DNA): TGCAGCGCACTGACAGGGGTCGCGGACACAGATACGCAGTATTTT. Amino acids: CSALTGVADTDTQYF.

This clonotype was detected only a few times. One end of the junction does not line up with germline, which may come from a read error. V and J are TRBV12-3 or TRBV12-4 and TRBJ2-3; D is ambiguous. There are 10 residues in the CDR3. The CDR3 sequence: CASSSDAQYF. DNA for the CDR3: TGTGCCAGCAGTTCAGATGCGCAGTATTTT.